Here is one TCR beta chain with its context. The sample originates from a study of blood T cell repertoires in COVID-19. The participants were between roughly 18 and 89 years old and came from 24 US areas. Participant-reported clinical history was the basis for cohort assignment. In the original processing: Amplification of reference gene primers provided the estimated nucleated cell counts. Assay used: immunoSEQ multiplex PCR; TCRdb lists only in-frame clones, some missing. D and trimming come from the DNA, and the V and J calls and clone size come from that table. This table has a few hundred thousand clones, 70% to 85% appearing once. The sample consisted of PBMCs or T cells enriched from blood (not recorded which). This sequence was found in a man aged 40-50 years who had recovered from COVID-19.

CDR3 sequence reads: CASSQIGTGQQETQYF. In DNA, the CDR3 is TGTGCCAGCAGTCAGATCGGGACAGGGCAACAAGAGACCCAGTACTTC. J is TRBJ2-5 and V is TRBV3-1 (or the pseudogene TRBV3-2); TRBD1 matches at 9 bases. CDR3 length: 16 residues. V trimming: 6 bases; J trimming: 2 bases; junction bases outside the gene matches: 10. CDR1 and CDR2 from the germline V gene are LGHDT and YNNKEL (reference sequence).